This TCR beta chain comes out of a study of blood T cell repertoires in COVID-19. Study overall: T cells, B-cell-depleted T cells, or PBMCs supplied cDNA or gDNA.

Germline V lookup: CDR1 MNHEY, CDR2 SVGAGI. Trimming removed 9 bases from V and 4 bases from J, with 7 bases in between. The CDR3 sequence is 11 residues long. Enrolled through a virtual design, the participants were between about 18 and 100 years of age and came from some 25 US areas. Clones were read by immunoSEQ multiplex PCR, and TCRdb kept only the in-frame ones, dropping some. The sample holds approximately 64,000 clones, 88% seen once. The origin of this receptor is a woman aged 40 to 50 who had recovered from COVID-19. The sample taken for sequencing was PBMCs or T cells enriched from blood (not recorded which). The V gene is TRBV6-5, the J gene TRBJ2-1; D might be TRBD1 (5 bases). DNA for the CDR3: TGTGCCAGTCCAGGGTACAATGAGCAGTTCTTC. It yields the protein CASPGYNEQFF.